Listed below are T cell receptor beta chains from one sample, sequenced in a study of CD8 T cells in ankylosing spondylitis. Via MiXCR, TCRdb re-called the 5' RACE reads, giving one row per CDR3 protein. This sample carries about 140,000 distinct CDR3 sequences, around 7.9% of them seen once, and the ten largest clones take around 11%. The sample consisted of blood, either unsorted or a sorted T cell fraction (not recorded which). Receptor source: a female donor with ankylosing spondylitis or in good health (not recorded which). Each CDR3 is given with its conserved first and last residue. D genes are given only for firm matches. Size tells how often a clone was seen (once, few, many) or the class of an expanded clone, and some rows leave it out.

j_gene | v_gene | abundance | d_gene | CDR3nt | CDR3aa
TRBJ2-2 | TRBV5-4 | . | . | TGTGCCAGCAGCGAGTCAGGGATCGGCGGGGAGCTGTTTTTT | CASSESGIGGELFF
TRBJ1-1 | TRBV5-1 | many | TRBD1 | TGCGCCAGCAGCATCTCCCCGGGACAGATCATGAACACTGAAGCTTTCTTT | CASSISPGQIMNTEAFF
TRBJ2-3 | TRBV6-2/TRBV6-3 | many | . | TGTGCCAGCAGTAAAAGGGAAACAGATACGCAGTATTTT | CASSKRETDTQYF
TRBJ1-5 | TRBV5-1 | many | . | TGCGCCAGCAGCTTGGAAGGGAAGGTGGGTCAGCCCCAGCATTTT | CASSLEGKVGQPQHF
TRBJ1-3 | TRBV18 | many | . | TGTGCCAGCTCACCACCGACCGGTTATGGAAACACCATATATTTT | CASSPPTGYGNTIYF
TRBJ2-5 | TRBV5-1 | many | . | TGCGCCAGCAGCTTGGCAGGGGTCAGCGAGACCCAGTACTTC | CASSLAGVSETQYF
TRBJ2-7 | TRBV28 | many | TRBD1 | TGTGCCAGCAGTCCCCGGACAGGGGACTACGAGCAGTACTTC | CASSPRTGDYEQYF
TRBJ2-2 | TRBV3-1 | many | . | TGTGCCAGCAGCCTTTTCACCGGGGAGCTGTTTTTT | CASSLFTGELFF
TRBJ1-5 | TRBV20-1 | few | TRBD1 | TGCAGTGCTAGGACAGGGGAACTTAGCAATCAGCCCCAGCATTTT | CSARTGELSNQPQHF
TRBJ2-5 | TRBV6-6 | once | . | TGTGCCAGCAGTTTTAGAGCGACCCAGTACTTC | CASSFRATQYF
TRBJ1-5 | TRBV7-2 | . | . | TGTGCCAGTAGCCCTTTTAGCACAGATACGCAGCATTTT | CASSPFSTDTQHF
TRBJ2-6 | TRBV6-1 | . | TRBD1 | TGTGCCAGCATATCACTGGGACAGGGGGATCTTTGGGCCAACGTCCTGACTTTC | CASISLGQGDLWANVLTF
TRBJ2-7 | TRBV9 | . | TRBD1 | TGTGCCAGCAGCGTAGAGGGACAGGGGGACGAGCAGTACTTC | CASSVEGQGDEQYF
TRBJ1-4 | TRBV9 | . | . | TGTGCCAGCAGCGTAGGACAGGCAGCTTCCAATGAAAAACTGTTTTTT | CASSVGQAASNEKLFF
TRBJ1-5 | TRBV7-2 | many | . | TGTGCCAGCAGCTTAGAGGGACAAGGGATGACGCCCCAGCATTTT | CASSLEGQGMTPQHF
TRBJ2-7 | TRBV15 | few | TRBD2 | TGTGCCACCAGCAAAGGACTAGCGGAGACCTACGAGCAGTACTTC | CATSKGLAETYEQYF
TRBJ2-2 | TRBV6-1 | many | TRBD1 | TGTGCCGGGGAGACAGGGACGATCGAGCGCGGGGAGCTGTTTTTT | CAGETGTIERGELFF
TRBJ2-3 | TRBV9 | many | TRBD2 | TGTGCCAGCAGCGAGCAGCGGGGGCACAGCACAGATACGCAGTATTTT | CASSEQRGHSTDTQYF
TRBJ1-3 | TRBV29-1 | many | TRBD1 | TGCAGCGGCCGGACAGGGGTTGGAAACACCATATATTTT | CSGRTGVGNTIYF
TRBJ1-1 | TRBV3-1 | many | . | TGTGCCAGCAGCCAACGGCGGGCAGGCCCCGCGTTGAACACTGAAGCTTTCTTT | CASSQRRAGPALNTEAFF
TRBJ2-7 | TRBV5-1 | many | . | TGCGCCAGCTCAGAAGTTGGCCCCCACGAGCAGTACTTC | CASSEVGPHEQYF
TRBJ1-1 | TRBV5-1 | many | . | TGCGCCAGCAGTCCTGTAGTGGGGAACACTGAAGCTTTCTTT | CASSPVVGNTEAFF
TRBJ2-6 | TRBV20-1 | many | . | TGCAGTGCTAGAGCACGTGGGGGGAGCTCTGGGGCCAACGTCCTGACTTTC | CSARARGGSSGANVLTF
TRBJ1-3 | TRBV15 | few | . | TGTGCCACCAGCAGAGGGGAGATATCTGGAAACACCATATATTTT | CATSRGEISGNTIYF
TRBJ1-4 | TRBV6-5 | . | . | TGTGCCAGCAGTTACTCGACAGGAGGAAAACTGTTTTTT | CASSYSTGGKLFF
TRBJ2-1 | TRBV5-1 | many | . | TGCGCCAGCAGCCCCGGAAGTAACTACAATGAGCAGTTCTTC | CASSPGSNYNEQFF
TRBJ1-6 | TRBV7-8 | many | . | TGTGCCAGCAGCTTAAAAGGGGGTAATTCACCCCTCCACTTT | CASSLKGGNSPLHF
TRBJ2-7 | TRBV5-1 | many | . | TGCGCCAGCAGCTCCGGGACATACTCCTACGAGCAGTACTTC | CASSSGTYSYEQYF
TRBJ1-1 | TRBV7-9 | . | . | TGTGCCAGCAGCCCGAAGGGCACTGAAGCTTTCTTT | CASSPKGTEAFF
TRBJ1-1 | TRBV5-1 | many | TRBD1 | TGCGCCAGCAGCGTACAGGGGAAGCACACTGAAGCTTTCTTT | CASSVQGKHTEAFF
TRBJ2-3 | TRBV12-3/TRBV12-4 | many | TRBD2 | TGTGCCAGCACCTTTCTAGCGGGGGGGCCAGATACGCAGTATTTT | CASTFLAGGPDTQYF
TRBJ1-6 | TRBV12-3/TRBV12-4 | many | . | TGTGCCAGCAACCCTTCGGGACAACCTTATAATTCACCCCTCCACTTT | CASNPSGQPYNSPLHF
TRBJ2-7 | TRBV28 | many | . | TGTGCCAGCAGTTTGGCCCGACAGCCCTACGAGCAGTACTTC | CASSLARQPYEQYF
TRBJ2-3 | TRBV7-3 | many | TRBD1 | TGTGCCAGCAGCTTTTCGGGACAGGGGACAGATACGCAGTATTTT | CASSFSGQGTDTQYF
TRBJ1-1 | TRBV28 | many | . | TGTGCCAGCAGCCCTCGACAGTACACTGAAGCTTTCTTT | CASSPRQYTEAFF
TRBJ1-1 | TRBV6-5 | . | . | TGTGCCAGCAGTTACCGTGCAGGGCAGAACACTGAAGCTTTCTTT | CASSYRAGQNTEAFF
TRBJ2-3 | TRBV28 | . | . | TGTGCCAGCAGTTTACAGGCAGGGTCGGCCCGCCGGCAGTATTTT | CASSLQAGSARRQYF
TRBJ2-2 | TRBV5-4 | . | . | TGTGCCAGCAGCTTTCGTACCGTCAGCCCGAACACCGGGGAGCTGTTTTTT | CASSFRTVSPNTGELFF
TRBJ1-1 | TRBV12-3/TRBV12-4 | many | . | TGTGCCAGCACCATGGGGGCGCAGGCCACTGAAGCTTTCTTT | CASTMGAQATEAFF
TRBJ2-4 | TRBV3-1 | many | . | TGTGCCAGCAGCCAAGCCAAAAACATTCAGTACTTC | CASSQAKNIQYF
TRBJ1-4 | TRBV12-3/TRBV12-4 | many | . | TGTGCCAGCAGGGTTGGGACGTCCAACGAAAAACTGTTTTTT | CASRVGTSNEKLFF
TRBJ2-7 | TRBV14 | many | . | TGTGCCAGCAGCCAAGGGTGGGGAACCCTAAATTTCTACGAGCAGTACTTC | CASSQGWGTLNFYEQYF
TRBJ2-5 | TRBV27 | many | . | TGTGCCAGCCAGGGTTCGGGGGAGACCCAGTACTTC | CASQGSGETQYF
TRBJ2-5 | TRBV4-3 | many | . | TGCGCCAGCAGCCAAGAGGAACAAGAGACCCAGTACTTC | CASSQEEQETQYF
TRBJ2-3 | TRBV5-1 | many | TRBD2 | TGCGCCAGCAGCTCGGGACTAGCGGGGGGGCTAAGCACAGATACGCAGTATTTT | CASSSGLAGGLSTDTQYF